This record looks at one T cell receptor (beta chain) sequence and its context. The second PCR ran about 6 to 12 cycles with a sample-barcoded 5' primer and J-beta primers. Using its own MiXCR run on the 5' RACE reads, TCRdb lists one record per CDR3 protein. The repertoire consists of about 1 million distinct CDR3 sequences, with 45% occurring once and the leading ten covering approximately 20%. The CDR3 runs to 14 residues. Germline V gives CDR1 SQVTM, CDR2 ANQGSEA. V lost 4 bases to trimming and J lost 1 base; unmatched junction nucleotides: 6. These data come from a study of blood T cells in healthy people across ages.

The chain couples TRBV29-1 to TRBJ1-1; 7 nucleotides align to TRBD1. Material for sequencing was blood. The source is a woman aged 60-75 years in good health. The CDR3 region is CSVGTGAWNTEAFF. The CDR3 DNA is TGCAGCGTTGGCACAGGGGCTTGGAACACTGAAGCTTTCTTT.